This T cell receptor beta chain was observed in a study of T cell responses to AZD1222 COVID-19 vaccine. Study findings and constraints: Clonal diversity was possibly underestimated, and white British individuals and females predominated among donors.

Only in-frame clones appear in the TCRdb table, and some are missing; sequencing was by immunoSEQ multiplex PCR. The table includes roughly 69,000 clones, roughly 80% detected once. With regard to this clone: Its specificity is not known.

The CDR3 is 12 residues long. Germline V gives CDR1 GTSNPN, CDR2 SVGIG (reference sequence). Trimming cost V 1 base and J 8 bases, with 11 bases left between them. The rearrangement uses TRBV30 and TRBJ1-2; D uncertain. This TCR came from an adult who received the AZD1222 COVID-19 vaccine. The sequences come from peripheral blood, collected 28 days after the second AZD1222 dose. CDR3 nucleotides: TGTGCCTGGAGTGGGTGGATTCGGGGCTACACCTTC. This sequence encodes CAWSGWIRGYTF.